Shown below are 4 T cell receptor beta chains from a single sample sequenced in a study of T-cell reconstitution after alpha-beta-depleted transplantation in children. Construction of the TCRbeta library involved unique molecular identifiers. One entry per CDR3 protein results from TCRdb running MiXCR on the PCR reads. The sample consists of roughly 280,000 distinct CDR3 sequences, around a tenth of them appearing once. The input for sequencing was peripheral blood, taken 180 days after TCRalphabeta/CD19-depleted stem cell transplant. The receptors originated from a male patient between 2 and 15 years old who had a stem cell transplant for chronic granulomatous disease, so the T cells may come from the graft donor.

This clonotype appeared many times. This rearrangement joins TRBV5-5 to TRBJ2-1; D remains ambiguous. V was trimmed by 0 bases and J by 15 bases, leaving 13 bases between them. Germline CDR1 reads SGHKS; CDR2 reads YYEKEE (reference sequence). The CDR3 consists of 12 residues. The CDR3 is CASSLVRAEMFF. CDR3 coding DNA: TGTGCCAGCAGCTTGGTCCGGGCCGAGATGTTCTTC. Drawing the rest from reference TRBV5-5 and TRBJ2-1, the complete variable domain is DAGVTQSPTHLIKTRGQQVTLRCSPISGHKSVSWYQQVLGQGPQFIFQYYEKEERGRGNFPDRFSARQFPNYSSELNVNALLLGDSALYLCASSLVRAEMFFGPGTRLTVL.

This chain links TRBV12-3 or TRBV12-4 with TRBJ1-1; D not resolved. CDR3 length: 14 residues. V was trimmed by 5 bases and J by 10 bases, leaving 20 bases between them. CDR3 amino acids: CASSLTSFRAGAFF. CDR3 bases: TGTGCCAGCAGTCTCACCAGTTTCCGGGCTGGAGCTTTCTTT.

This clonotype was observed at least ten times. The chain employs TRBV7-2 and TRBJ1-5, with D unclear. Germline V gives CDR1 SGHTA, CDR2 FQGNSA. This CDR3 is 13 amino acids long. V lost 1 base and J lost 9, with 10 bases in between. The CDR3 is CASSLDAGSPQHF. The CDR3, as DNA: TGTGCCAGCAGCTTAGATGCAGGTTCGCCCCAGCATTTT. The full variable domain, in which reference TRBV7-2 and TRBJ1-5 provide the parts outside the CDR3, is GAGVSQSPSNKVTEKGKDVELRCDPISGHTALYWYRQSLGQGLEFLIYFQGNSAPDKSGLPSDRFSAERTGGSVSTLTIQRTQQEDSAVYLCASSLDAGSPQHFGDGTRLSIL.

Remarks on this clonotype: Germline and junction disagree at one end, which may indicate a read error. The genes are TRBV5-1 and TRBJ1-3; 9 bases are shared with TRBD1. This CDR3 is built from 15 residues. The germline gives CDR1 SGHRS, CDR2 YFSETQ. The chain's CDR3 is CASKGTGRSGNTTYF. For the CDR3, the DNA is TGCGCCAGCAAGGGGACAGGGCGTTCTGGAAACACCACATATTTC. Looking up the rest from reference TRBV5-1 and TRBJ1-3 gives the full variable domain: KAGVTQTPRYLIKTRGQQVTLSCSPISGHRSVSWYQQTPGQGLQFLFEYFSETQRNKGNFPGRFSGRQFSNSRSEMNVSTLELGDSALYLCASKGTGRSGNTTYFGEGSWLTVV.